This is a list of T cell receptor beta chains from one sample in a study of blood T cell repertoires in COVID-19. Method: immunoSEQ multiplex PCR; TCRdb's copy keeps in-frame clones and lacks some. The data hold 65,000 or so clones, with around 90% observed a single time. The sequencing input was peripheral blood. Source of these receptors: a man aged 60 to 69 with acute or convalescent COVID-19. The CDR3 runs from the conserved cysteine through the conserved F or W. Where a row states a size, it is once, few, many or the class of an expanded clone; other rows omit it.

V	size	J	CDR3
TRBV9	NA	TRBJ1-1	CASSVVSGNTEAFF
TRBV7-9	NA	TRBJ1-4	CASSSAGGTGENEKLFF
TRBV27	NA	TRBJ1-5	CASGARGHFQHF
TRBV19	NA	TRBJ1-2	CASSNLADRGNGYTF
TRBV25-1	NA	TRBJ2-7	CASSELGGEQYF
TRBV3-1/TRBV3-2	NA	TRBJ2-7	CASSPDGTGRREQYF
TRBV7-2	NA	TRBJ1-2	CASSSFSGRGRGDGYTF
TRBV5-1	NA	TRBJ1-4	CASSRGSATNEKLFF
TRBV19	NA	TRBJ1-5	CASSREGTGLQPQHF
TRBV13	NA	TRBJ1-2	CASSPSYGYTF
TRBV10-1	NA	TRBJ2-3	CASSVLAGGPDTQYF
TRBV7-2	NA	TRBJ2-7	CASSSPGGAYEQYF
TRBV6-4	once	TRBJ1-6	CASSATGNSPLHF
TRBV12-3/TRBV12-4	NA	TRBJ1-4	CASSLSSGEKLFF
TRBV19	NA	TRBJ1-1	CASSAGANPPTGAFF
TRBV19	NA	TRBJ2-2	CASSMEARGNTGELFF
TRBV6-1	once	TRBJ1-5	CASSEQGWTQRFTQPQHF
TRBV6-5	NA	TRBJ1-1	CASSTDRNTEAFF
TRBV11-2	NA	TRBJ1-1	CASSLQGDSNTEAFF
TRBV14	NA	TRBJ1-3	CASSRQGFGNTIYF
TRBV2	few	TRBJ1-6	CASSGQGERALHF
TRBV19	NA	TRBJ2-5	CASSYRIQETQYF